These 6 T cell receptor beta chains were all obtained from the same sample, sequenced in a study of T-cell memory formation after mild COVID-19. TCRdb passed the 5' RACE reads through MiXCR, listing each CDR3 protein once. The data contain hundreds of thousands of distinct CDR3 sequences, roughly 25% of them singletons. The sequencing sample was made of PBMCs or a T cell subset sorted from them (not recorded which). These receptors were taken from an adult woman who had mild COVID-19 (a few samples of this study predate the infection). Cell type and time point are not known.

The V gene is TRBV5-5, the J gene TRBJ1-5, with 7 positions matching TRBD1. Germline V gene data show CDR1 as SGHKS and CDR2 as YYEKEE (reference sequence). The CDR3 covers 14 residues. V shed 4 bases, J shed 7 bases, and the junction held 8 bases outside the gene matches. Here the CDR3 DNA reads TGTGCCAGCAGCCGACAGGGCCTGCGGCAGCCCCAGCATTTT. Translating gives CASSRQGLRQPQHF.

V usage is TRBV5-5 and J usage is TRBJ1-2, with 8 nucleotides matching TRBD1. V lost 3 bases and J lost 2; bases outside the gene matches: 9. From germline, CDR1 is SGHKS and CDR2 YYEKEE (reference sequence). The CDR3 has 16 amino acids. The CDR3 protein is CASSSGTGGLNYGYTF. CDR3 DNA sequence: TGTGCCAGCAGCTCAGGCACAGGGGGTTTGAACTATGGCTACACCTTC.

The genes are TRBV12-5 and TRBJ2-7; D remains ambiguous. V was pared by 0 bases and J by 3 bases, with 18 bases between. The CDR3 contains 17 residues. Per germline, CDR1 LGHNT and CDR2 FRNRAP. DNA of the CDR3: TGTGCTAGTGGTTTGGTAAGTGCGTCGCAGGAGAACTACGAGCAGTACTTC. This translates into CASGLVSASQENYEQYF. The variable domain in full, completed from reference TRBV12-5 and TRBJ2-7, reads DARVTQTPRHKVTEMGQEVTMRCQPILGHNTVFWYRQTMMQGLELLAYFRNRAPLDDSGMPKDRFSAEMPDATLATLKIQPSEPRDSAVYFCASGLVSASQENYEQYFGPGTRLTVT.

This clonotype has just a few counts. CDR3 nucleotide sequence: TGTGCCAGCAGCGCAGATGGACAGGACTACAATGAGCAGTTCTTC. Amino acids: CASSADGQDYNEQFF. The rearrangement links TRBV9 to TRBJ2-1; 7 nucleotides align to TRBD1. The length of the CDR3 is 15 residues. Germline CDR1 reads SGDLS; CDR2 reads YYNGEE. The trim removed 3 bases at V and 3 bases at J, leaving 6 bases unmatched. The full variable domain, its missing parts supplied by reference TRBV9 and TRBJ2-1, is DSGVTQTPKHLITATGQRVTLRCSPRSGDLSVYWYQQSLDQGLQFLIQYYNGEERAKGNILERFSAQQFPDLHSELNLSSLELGDSALYFCASSADGQDYNEQFFGPGTRLTVL.

This clonotype was observed a few times. This chain links TRBV7-9 with TRBJ2-2; no reliable D call. The CDR3 length is 15 residues. With 2 bases removed from V and 1 base from J, the gap between germline ends came to 8 bases. Germline lookup yields CDR1 SEHNR and CDR2 FQNEAQ (reference sequence). CDR3 residues: CASSLSEKNTGELFF. The CDR3 DNA reads as TGTGCCAGCAGCTTATCAGAGAAGAACACCGGGGAGCTGTTTTTT.

V usage is TRBV7-2 and J usage is TRBJ1-6; unclear D gene. V dropped 4 bases and J dropped 9 bases, with 13 bases sitting between them. CDR1 is SGHTA and CDR2 is FQGNSA in the germline V gene. The CDR3 is 14 residues long. The CDR3 reads CASSSQASGSPLHF. In nucleotides, the CDR3 is TGTGCCAGCAGCTCCCAAGCCAGCGGTTCACCCCTCCACTTT. Filled out from reference TRBV7-2 and TRBJ1-6, the complete variable domain reads GAGVSQSPSNKVTEKGKDVELRCDPISGHTALYWYRQSLGQGLEFLIYFQGNSAPDKSGLPSDRFSAERTGGSVSTLTIQRTQQEDSAVYLCASSSQASGSPLHFGNGTRLTVT.